The rows below give T cell receptor beta chains drawn from one sample of a study of shared clonotypes between healthy human individuals. Assay: immunoSEQ multiplex PCR; the TCRdb copy retains only in-frame clones and omits some. The repertoire consists of approximately 500,000 clones, with over 75% occurring once and the leading ten covering roughly an eighth. The specimen was PBMCs. The receptor set was obtained from a woman in her thirties or forties in good health. Some clones in this sample may be carry-over from other donors' samples. Each CDR3 is given with its conserved first and last residue. A D gene is named only where the DNA matches it firmly. Size is stated for part of the rows, as once, few or many counts, or as a class when the clone is expanded.

TGTGCCAGCTCACCTATTGGGGGACCGGGCTTCAATCAGCCCCAGCATTTT | CASSPIGGPGFNQPQHF | . | TRBJ1-5 | TRBV18 | .
TGTGCCAGCAGTCAACAGGGGTTTGGGGCCAACGTCCTGACTTTC | CASSQQGFGANVLTF | few | TRBJ2-6 | TRBV7-9 | TRBD1
TGTGCCAGCAGCTTACGGGGACTAGCTGTGGACGAGCAGTACTTC | CASSLRGLAVDEQYF | . | TRBJ2-7 | TRBV7-9 | TRBD2
TGTGCCAGCACCCGGGAGAGGGGCTCCTATGGCTACACCTTC | CASTRERGSYGYTF | . | TRBJ1-2 | TRBV6-6 | .
TGTGCCAGCAGCTTCGCCGGCGGGACATTGCGGGAGACCCAGTACTTC | CASSFAGGTLRETQYF | . | TRBJ2-5 | TRBV7-2 | .
TGTGCCAGCAAGGGGGACAGATTTGAAGCTTTCTTT | CASKGDRFEAFF | . | TRBJ1-1 | TRBV6-6 | TRBD1
TGTGCCAGCAGCTTGGACAGGGGGAGCGAGCAGTACTTC | CASSLDRGSEQYF | . | TRBJ2-7 | TRBV6-6 | TRBD1
TGTGCCAGCAGCTTTGAATTTAGTGGCGGGGTATGCGGCTACACCTTC | CASSFEFSGGVCGYTF | . | TRBJ1-2 | TRBV12-1 | .
TGTGCCAGCAGTCCAATTGACCACAGGAACACTGAAGCTTTCTTT | CASSPIDHRNTEAFF | once | TRBJ1-1 | TRBV27 | .
TGTGCCAGCAGTTACGGACAACTCCAAGAGACCCAGTACTTC | CASSYGQLQETQYF | . | TRBJ2-5 | TRBV6-5 | .
TGTGCCAGCAGTTACTCTTGGACAGGGAAGGGTGGCTACACCTTC | CASSYSWTGKGGYTF | . | TRBJ1-2 | TRBV6-5 | TRBD1
TGTGCCAGCAGCCTCACTAGGGCAGGTGAGCAGTTCTTC | CASSLTRAGEQFF | . | TRBJ2-1 | TRBV7-7 | .
TGTGCCAGCTCACCCCGTTCTCAATTGAACACTGAAGCTTTCTTT | CASSPRSQLNTEAFF | . | TRBJ1-1 | TRBV18 | .
TGTGCCAGCAGCTTAAACTCCTTGGACTACAATGAGCAGTTCTTC | CASSLNSLDYNEQFF | . | TRBJ2-1 | TRBV11-3 | .
TGTGCCAGCAGCCCTGCTTATACTGGAAACACCATATATTTT | CASSPAYTGNTIYF | once | TRBJ1-3 | TRBV11-2 | .
TGTGCCAGCAGCTCCCAGGGCTACGAGCAGTACTTC | CASSSQGYEQYF | . | TRBJ2-7 | TRBV21-1 | .
TGTGCCAGCAGCTTGAACGGATTGGGAGAGACCCAGTACTTC | CASSLNGLGETQYF | . | TRBJ2-5 | TRBV7-2 | .
TGCGCCAGCAGCCAGGGGACAGGGGATAACTATGGCTACACCTTC | CASSQGTGDNYGYTF | . | TRBJ1-2 | TRBV4-1 | TRBD1
TGTGCCAGCAGCTTCGCAGGGGGTACAGATACGCAGTATTTT | CASSFAGGTDTQYF | . | TRBJ2-3 | TRBV7-2 | TRBD1
TGTGCCAGCAGCCTACGAGGCCGGGACAGGGGCGTCAATGAGCAGTTCTTC | CASSLRGRDRGVNEQFF | . | TRBJ2-1 | TRBV7-9 | TRBD1
TGTGCCGGAGGGACTTCTCCTGGAAATGAGCAGTTCTTC | CAGGTSPGNEQFF | few | TRBJ2-1 | TRBV7-9 | .
TGTGCCAGCAGCTTAACAGGGCCGAACACTGAAGCTTTCTTT | CASSLTGPNTEAFF | . | TRBJ1-1 | TRBV7-2 | .
TGTGCCAGCAGCCCAGGACAGGGCCGGAATGAGCAGTTCTTC | CASSPGQGRNEQFF | . | TRBJ2-1 | TRBV9 | TRBD1
TGTGCCAGCAGTGCCGAGCCGGGGGGGAACACTGAAGCTTTCTTT | CASSAEPGGNTEAFF | . | TRBJ1-1 | TRBV6-5 | .
TGCGCCAGCAGCCAAGATAGCGGGAGAACAACTCCCTACGAGCAGTACTTC | CASSQDSGRTTPYEQYF | . | TRBJ2-7 | TRBV4-1 | TRBD2
TGTGCCAGTAAAGTGCAAGAGACCCAGTACTTC | CASKVQETQYF | . | TRBJ2-5 | TRBV19 | .
TGTGCCAGCAGCTCAATTGGCCGGGACAGGGATTACGAGCAGTACTTC | CASSSIGRDRDYEQYF | . | TRBJ2-7 | TRBV11-2 | TRBD1
TGTGCCAGCAGTGTACAGGGGGACCCCCAGACCCAGTACTTC | CASSVQGDPQTQYF | . | TRBJ2-5 | TRBV2 | TRBD1
TGTGCCAGCACCCTAAGCGGGGCGGGTGGGGCCAACGTCCTGACTTTC | CASTLSGAGGANVLTF | . | TRBJ2-6 | TRBV28 | TRBD2
TGTGCCAGCAGCGTAGGTGGGATGCAGTACAATGAGCAGTTCTTC | CASSVGGMQYNEQFF | few | TRBJ2-1 | TRBV9 | .
TGTGCCAGCAGCCCCGGGGGGAGGGCTGGAAACACCATATATTTT | CASSPGGRAGNTIYF | . | TRBJ1-3 | TRBV5-4 | .
TGTGCCATCAGTGAGTCTCTGGGGGGCTACACCTTC | CAISESLGGYTF | . | TRBJ1-2 | TRBV10-3 | .
TGCGCCAGCAGCTTGTCCTGGGTCTACAATGAGCAGTTCTTC | CASSLSWVYNEQFF | once | TRBJ2-1 | TRBV5-1 | .
TGTGCCAGTAGAAGGTACTCTGGAAACACCATATATTTT | CASRRYSGNTIYF | many | TRBJ1-3 | TRBV19 | .
TGCGCCAGCAGCCCAACTAGTTCCTCCTACAATGAGCAGTTCTTC | CASSPTSSSYNEQFF | . | TRBJ2-1 | TRBV5-1 | .
TGTGCCAGCAGCTTAAGAGATTGGCGTGGGGGACTCGGTTCCTACAATGAGCAGTTCTTC | CASSLRDWRGGLGSYNEQFF | . | TRBJ2-1 | TRBV7-3 | .
TGTGCCAGCAGCTACGGCGGTGGGGCAGCTTTCTTT | CASSYGGGAAFF | . | TRBJ1-1 | TRBV7-9 | .
TGTGCCAGCAGCTTATTTGGGGATCTCGAGCAGTACTTC | CASSLFGDLEQYF | few | TRBJ2-7 | TRBV7-9 | .
TGTGCCAGCAGCTTAGGTGCAGGGGTGAACACTGAAGCTTTCTTT | CASSLGAGVNTEAFF | . | TRBJ1-1 | TRBV11-3 | .
TGTGCCAGCAGCTTAGCCAGGGGGACTGAAGCTTTCTTT | CASSLARGTEAFF | . | TRBJ1-1 | TRBV7-9 | TRBD1
TGTGCCAGCAGTGGAACAGGGCGTACTGAGCAGTTCTTC | CASSGTGRTEQFF | once | TRBJ2-1 | TRBV6-1 | .
TGTGCCAGCAGCCCCTCGGTCGGGGTAGCGGGAGATAATGAGCAGTTCTTC | CASSPSVGVAGDNEQFF | few | TRBJ2-1 | TRBV11-3 | TRBD2
TGCGCCAGCAGCCACATGACAACCGCAACTAATGAAAAACTGTTTTTT | CASSHMTTATNEKLFF | . | TRBJ1-4 | TRBV4-1 | .
TGCGCCAGCAGCTTGGCTTACGGGGGCGCCTACAATGAGCAGTTCTTC | CASSLAYGGAYNEQFF | once | TRBJ2-1 | TRBV5-1 | .
TGTGCCAGCAGTCCGACAGGGACGACTGAAGCTTTCTTT | CASSPTGTTEAFF | . | TRBJ1-1 | TRBV6-6 | TRBD1
TGTGCCATCATGGGGACTAGCGGTACGCTACGGGAGCAGTACTTC | CAIMGTSGTLREQYF | . | TRBJ2-7 | TRBV10-3 | TRBD2
TGTGCCATCAGTGAGTCCGCTTTGGGGAGGGCCGGCAATGAGCAGTTCTTC | CAISESALGRAGNEQFF | . | TRBJ2-1 | TRBV10-3 | TRBD2
TGCGCCAGCAGCTTGGACGGGACAGTATATGGCTACACCTTC | CASSLDGTVYGYTF | many | TRBJ1-2 | TRBV5-1 | TRBD1
TGTGCCAGCAGTCCTCCGGGACAAGAGACCCAGTACTTC | CASSPPGQETQYF | many | TRBJ2-5 | TRBV6-5 | .
TGTGCCAGCAGTGTGCGCCCCACGGGGGGCTTTCAGGGCTACACCTTC | CASSVRPTGGFQGYTF | once | TRBJ1-2 | TRBV25-1 | .
TGTGCCAGCTCACCGAGGGACAACTCCTACGAGCAGTACTTC | CASSPRDNSYEQYF | once | TRBJ2-7 | TRBV18 | .
TGTGCCAGCAGGACTAGCGGCCAAGAGACCCAGTACTTC | CASRTSGQETQYF | few | TRBJ2-5 | TRBV28 | TRBD2